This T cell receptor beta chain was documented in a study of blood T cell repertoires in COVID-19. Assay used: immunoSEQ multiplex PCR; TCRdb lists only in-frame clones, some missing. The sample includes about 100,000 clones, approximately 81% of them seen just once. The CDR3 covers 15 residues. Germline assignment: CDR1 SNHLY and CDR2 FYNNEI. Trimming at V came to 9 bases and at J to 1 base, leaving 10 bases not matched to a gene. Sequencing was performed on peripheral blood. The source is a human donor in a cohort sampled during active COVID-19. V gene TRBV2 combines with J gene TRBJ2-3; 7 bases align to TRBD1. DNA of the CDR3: TGTGCCAGTGAAACACAGGGGCGACGCACAGATACGCAGTATTTT. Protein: CASETQGRRTDTQYF.